The table lists the clone carrying this TCR beta chain with many counts. Antigen specificity is unknown. The sample belongs to a study of CD8 T cells in ankylosing spondylitis. Trimming pared 1 base from V and 1 base from J, leaving 10 bases between. The CDR3 is made up of 16 amino acids. Per the germline V gene, CDR1 is KGHSH and CDR2 is LQKENI. Quantitative 5'-RACE with molecular barcodes produced the TCR beta libraries. From the 5' RACE reads, TCRdb called clonotypes with MiXCR, one entry per CDR3 protein. The sample holds roughly 490,000 distinct CDR3 sequences, over 4% seen once. Study conclusions and caveats: Past research had described some motif variants in reactive arthritis synovial fluid and blood. As for the disease-linked clones, they showed a CD8+ phenotype and occurred at relatively low frequencies in peripheral blood. Made up of 7 to 9 highly homologous variants, a TCR beta motif appeared characteristic of ankylosing spondylitis blood. According to the report, clones linked to the disease were significantly enriched in matched synovial fluid samples taken from ankylosing spondylitis patients.

V and J are TRBV18 and TRBJ2-2; D possibly corresponds to TRBD2 (5 bases). The source of this sequence is a male donor with ankylosing spondylitis. Sample: blood, either unsorted or a sorted T cell fraction (not recorded which). The CDR3 bases are TGTGCCAGCTCACCACGAGGGTTGCGGAACACCGGGGAGCTGTTTTTT. This gives the protein CASSPRGLRNTGELFF.